Listed below are T cell receptor beta chains from one sample, sequenced in a study of T cell responses to AZD1222 COVID-19 vaccine. TCRdb's copy holds only in-frame clones and misses some; the assay was immunoSEQ multiplex PCR. Of about 86,000 clones in the sample, 88% are singletons; the top ten hold around 5.8%. This specimen was peripheral blood, taken on day 0 of AZD1222 vaccination. The source of these receptors is an adult in good health. CDR3s include the opening cysteine and the closing phenylalanine or tryptophan. D genes are given only for firm matches. A clone size is listed for some rows: how often the clone was seen (once, few, many), or a class if it is expanded.

CDR3 DNA	CDR3 protein	V gene	clone size	D gene	J gene
TGTGCCAGCAGTTACGGGACAACCTCTTACGAGCAGTACTTC	CASSYGTTSYEQYF	TRBV27	.	.	TRBJ2-7
TGCGCCAGCAGCTGGGGACTAGCCTCCTACGAGCAGTACTTC	CASSWGLASYEQYF	TRBV5-1	.	TRBD2	TRBJ2-7
TGTGCCAGCAGCTTCGGGACTAGCGGGAGTGTGGGCACAGATACGCAGTATTTT	CASSFGTSGSVGTDTQYF	TRBV7-7	.	TRBD2	TRBJ2-3
TGTGCCAGCAGTGAATCTGGGTGGTATGGCTACACCTTC	CASSESGWYGYTF	TRBV6-1	.	.	TRBJ1-2
TGTGCCAGCAGTGATGCGGGCAGGGGGCTAGGGGAGCTGTTTTTT	CASSDAGRGLGELFF	TRBV25-1	.	TRBD1	TRBJ2-2
TGTGCCATCAGTGAGTCGTCAGCCCGGGGCTATGGCTACACCTTC	CAISESSARGYGYTF	TRBV10-3	.	.	TRBJ1-2
TGTGCCAGCAGTGAATACGAGACAGTGAACACTGAAGCTTTCTTT	CASSEYETVNTEAFF	TRBV25-1	once	.	TRBJ1-1
TGTGCCAGCAGTAAACATCCTAGGGACGGGGAGCTGTTTTTT	CASSKHPRDGELFF	TRBV2	once	.	TRBJ2-2
TGTGCCAGCAGTACCTCCGAGGTGGGGACCTACAATGAGCAGTTCTTC	CASSTSEVGTYNEQFF	TRBV28	once	.	TRBJ2-1
TGTGCCAGCCAGATGGGAGGCGGCTACACCTTC	CASQMGGGYTF	TRBV6-5	.	.	TRBJ1-2
TGTGCCAGCAGCCCCCCAGGGGGAGGTCGTGGTACCGGGGAGCTGTTTTTT	CASSPPGGGRGTGELFF	TRBV13	few	.	TRBJ2-2
TGCAGCGTTAACGGCGGGAGGGCCGCGGATGAGCAGTTCTTC	CSVNGGRAADEQFF	TRBV29-1	.	TRBD2	TRBJ2-1
TGTGCCAGCAGCCCCCGACGCCTCGGGGGCACCGGGGAGCTGTTTTTT	CASSPRRLGGTGELFF	TRBV9	.	.	TRBJ2-2
TGTGCCAGCAGCTTAGGTGCCGGGACAGGGCGCACCGGGGAGCTGTTTTTT	CASSLGAGTGRTGELFF	TRBV7-3	few	TRBD1	TRBJ2-2
TGTGCCAGCAGCGCGACAGGGGCCCCATCCTACAATGAGCAGTTCTTC	CASSATGAPSYNEQFF	TRBV9	.	TRBD1	TRBJ2-1
TGTGCCATCAGGAAAGGGACTAGTCGCTCCTACGAGCAGTACTTC	CAIRKGTSRSYEQYF	TRBV10-3	.	TRBD2	TRBJ2-7
TGTGCCACCAGCAGTGGGCCTAGCTCCTACAATGAGCAGTTCTTC	CATSSGPSSYNEQFF	TRBV15	.	.	TRBJ2-1
TGTGCCAGCAGTTCCAGGATCAATCAGCCCCAGCATTTT	CASSSRINQPQHF	TRBV27	.	.	TRBJ1-5
TGTGCCAGCAGCGCGGGACAGGGGAAGTACGAGCAGTACTTC	CASSAGQGKYEQYF	TRBV11-2	.	TRBD1	TRBJ2-7
TGTGCCAGCAGCTTAGGAGCGGGAGGAGGGAATTTTGATACGCAGTATTTT	CASSLGAGGGNFDTQYF	TRBV11-2	.	TRBD2	TRBJ2-3
TGCGCCAGCAGCCAAGCGACAGGTACCGGGGAGCTGTTTTTT	CASSQATGTGELFF	TRBV4-3	.	.	TRBJ2-2
TGCGCCAGCAGCTTTCCCAGGGCAACCGGGGAGCTGTTTTTT	CASSFPRATGELFF	TRBV5-1	.	.	TRBJ2-2
TGTGCCAGCAGTTTATCGGGCTCAGGAGCTTTCTTT	CASSLSGSGAFF	TRBV28	.	.	TRBJ1-1
TGTGCCAGCTCGCCACCCCGGGATACGCAGTATTTT	CASSPPRDTQYF	TRBV18	.	.	TRBJ2-3
TGTGCCAGCAGCTTCGGGTTCCCAAGCACAGATACGCAGTATTTT	CASSFGFPSTDTQYF	TRBV5-8	.	.	TRBJ2-3
TGTGCCAGCAGCTCGCTCAAGGAGTTGAATTCACCCCTCCACTTT	CASSSLKELNSPLHF	TRBV5-8	.	.	TRBJ1-6
TGTGCCACCAGGGGGTTTGAAGGCAAAAACATTCAGTACTTC	CATRGFEGKNIQYF	TRBV19	.	TRBD1	TRBJ2-4
TGTGCCAGCAGTGAAGTCCGCAACTCTGGAAACACCATATATTTT	CASSEVRNSGNTIYF	TRBV6-1	.	.	TRBJ1-3
TGTGCCACCAGCAGAGATCATGGAGACTCTGGAAACACCATATATTTT	CATSRDHGDSGNTIYF	TRBV15	once	.	TRBJ1-3
TGTGCCAGCAGTTACTCCGCATGGTCCACAGATACGCAGTATTTT	CASSYSAWSTDTQYF	TRBV6-2/TRBV6-3	.	.	TRBJ2-3
TGTGCCAGCAGCGTGACAACCGATTCACCCCTCCACTTT	CASSVTTDSPLHF	TRBV5-6	.	.	TRBJ1-6
TGTGCCAGCAGCTTCAGGGGCGGGGAGACCCAGTACTTC	CASSFRGGETQYF	TRBV7-3	.	.	TRBJ2-5
TGTGCCAGCAGTACCGGCCTTACGGGCGGTGAAAAACTGTTTTTT	CASSTGLTGGEKLFF	TRBV25-1	.	.	TRBJ1-4
TGTGCCAGCAGCCGAATCGGTAGGGTGAACACTGAAGCTTTCTTT	CASSRIGRVNTEAFF	TRBV27	.	.	TRBJ1-1
TGTGCCAGCAGCTCCCCGGGCCGCGGCCGGGTCAATCAGCCCCAGCATTTT	CASSSPGRGRVNQPQHF	TRBV7-2	.	.	TRBJ1-5
TGTGCCAGCAGACTCACCGGGACTAGTCTAAACATTCAGTACTTC	CASRLTGTSLNIQYF	TRBV6-5	.	TRBD2	TRBJ2-4
TGTGCCAGCACCAATTTAGGGGGCCGGGGATCCCAAGAGACCCAGTACTTC	CASTNLGGRGSQETQYF	TRBV7-8	.	TRBD1	TRBJ2-5